The clone carrying this TCR beta chain was recorded many times. The antigen remains unidentified. TCR beta CDR3 sequences were amplified from RNA transcripts. Using the HTBI primer set, a first-round RT-PCR was run on the TCR CDR3. TCRdb processed the multiplex PCR reads anew with MiXCR; each CDR3 protein has one entry. The sample shows about 160,000 distinct CDR3 sequences, 9.4% of them seen only once. This specimen comes from a study of T cells in Graves' hyperthyroidism and ophthalmopathy. Study-level points and caveats: Expanded thyroid clonotypes (above 0.001) were mostly also found in blood.

The study excluded patients with uncontrolled infection, other autoimmune disease, pregnancy or lactation. The blood sample dates from first hyperthyroidism diagnosis, preceding any ophthalmopathy symptoms. The PBMCs were taken from approximately 9.7 ml of fresh peripheral blood. The CDR3 loop spans 15 amino acids. With V trimmed by 5 bases and J by 4 bases, 5 bases remained unmatched. From germline, CDR1 is SGHTA and CDR2 FQGNSA. The source of this sequence is a woman between 18 and 30 years old with Graves' hyperthyroidism that later progressed to Graves' ophthalmopathy. The chain has TRBV7-2 and TRBJ2-1, with 10 bases that match TRBD1. Source material: blood. This CDR3 is CASSPPGQGYNEQFF. In DNA, the CDR3 is TGTGCCAGCAGCCCTCCGGGACAGGGGTACAATGAGCAGTTCTTC.